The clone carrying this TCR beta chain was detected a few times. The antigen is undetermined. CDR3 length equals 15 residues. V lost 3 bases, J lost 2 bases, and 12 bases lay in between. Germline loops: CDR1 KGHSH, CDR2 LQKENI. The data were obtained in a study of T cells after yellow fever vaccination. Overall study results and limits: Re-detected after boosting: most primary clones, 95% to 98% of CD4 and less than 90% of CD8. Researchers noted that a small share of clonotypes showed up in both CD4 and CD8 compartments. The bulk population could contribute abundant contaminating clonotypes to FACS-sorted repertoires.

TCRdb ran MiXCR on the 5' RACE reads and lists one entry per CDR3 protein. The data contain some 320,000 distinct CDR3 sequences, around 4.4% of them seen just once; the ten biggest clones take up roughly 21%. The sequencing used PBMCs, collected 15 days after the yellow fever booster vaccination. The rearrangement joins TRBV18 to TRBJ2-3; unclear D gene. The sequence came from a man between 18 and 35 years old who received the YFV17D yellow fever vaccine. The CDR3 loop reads CASSPLAWATDTQYF. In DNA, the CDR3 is TGTGCCAGCTCACCTTTGGCCTGGGCCACAGATACGCAGTATTTT.